This record concerns one T cell receptor beta chain sequence. This sample was included in a study of shared clonotypes between healthy human individuals. Data came from immunoSEQ multiplex PCR; TCRdb stores just in-frame clones and leaves some out. The sample contains some 1.4 million clones, roughly 96% of which appear only once. The sample consisted of naive CD4+ T cells sorted from blood. The subset is: CD45RA+ positively selected. This receptor was taken from a man aged 25 to 40 in good health.

In nucleotides, the CDR3 is TGTGCCAGCAGTTACTCTCCCTGGAAGGAGACCCAGTACTTC. Translated, it gives CASSYSPWKETQYF. The chain links TRBV6-5 to TRBJ2-5; the D is unclear. From germline, CDR1 is MNHEY and CDR2 SVGAGI. The length of the CDR3 is 14 residues. V was cut by 0 bases and J by 5 bases, with 10 bases left in between.